This T cell receptor (beta chain) was observed in a study of cytotoxic CD8 clonotypes in ibrutinib-treated CLL. The V gene end was trimmed by 9 bases and the J gene end by 4 bases; junction bases not matched to a gene: 24. This CDR3 region has 19 residues. Germline values: CDR1 MRHNA, CDR2 SNTAGT. Deep sequencing aimed at 1 in 200,000 to 1 in 1 million T cells' resolution. Only in-frame clones appear in the TCRdb table, and some are missing; sequencing was by immunoSEQ multiplex PCR. The sample has about 17,000 clones; 75% to 85% are singletons. Study findings and constraints: Samples were collected at differing times from sustained-remission and progressing patients.

On this clone: What it binds is not known.

The clonotype originates from a human donor with chronic lymphocytic leukemia. The input for sequencing was PBMCs, taken before ibrutinib treatment. The chain joins TRBV6-4 to TRBJ2-7; 10 nucleotides agree with TRBD2. The CDR3 bases are TGTGCCAGTATCCCCAACCGGGACCTCGGGACTAGCGAGTTTTACGAGCAGTACTTC. Protein sequence: CASIPNRDLGTSEFYEQYF.